These 31 T cell receptor beta chains share one sample of origin, sequenced in a study of cytomegalovirus exposure and HLA in healthy donors. PCR involved 60 Vbeta and 13 Jbeta primers. The method was immunoSEQ multiplex PCR; TCRdb's version includes in-frame clones alone and lacks a portion of them. The sample yields roughly 200,000 clones, 79% seen once. Sequencing used PBMCs. The receptors shown here come from a woman aged 30 to 39 in good health and CMV-seropositive.

V is TRBV7-6 and J is TRBJ2-1, with 9 bases that match TRBD2. Trimming at V came to 5 bases and at J to 8 bases, leaving 10 bases not matched to a gene. The CDR3 runs 15 residues. Germline CDR1 and CDR2: SGHVS and FNYEAQ. The CDR3 nucleotides are TGTGCCAGCAGCCCCCGGAGCGGGAGGAACGATGAGCAGTTCTTC. Protein product: CASSPRSGRNDEQFF.

The V call is TRBV7-2, the J call TRBJ1-6, with D possibly matching TRBD1 (6 bases). Between the trimmed V and J ends, which lost 2 bases and 7 bases, there was a span of 12 bases. Germline lookup yields CDR1 SGHTA and CDR2 FQGNSA. The CDR3 has 15 residues. The CDR3 spells CASSLNPGTNSPLHF. DNA of the CDR3: TGTGCCAGCAGCTTAAATCCCGGGACAAATTCACCCCTCCACTTT. Combining the CDR3 with reference TRBV7-2 and TRBJ1-6 gives the whole variable domain GAGVSQSPSNKVTEKGKDVELRCDPISGHTALYWYRQSLGQGLEFLIYFQGNSAPDKSGLPSDRFSAERTGGSVSTLTIQRTQQEDSAVYLCASSLNPGTNSPLHFGNGTRLTVT.

This clone was found a few times. The chain recombines TRBV6-6 with TRBJ1-1; no firm D call. The length of the CDR3 is 15 residues. Germline V gives CDR1 MNHNY, CDR2 SVGAGI (reference sequence). Trimming took 0 bases from V and 0 from J, leaving 8 bases between them. The CDR3 coding sequence is TGTGCCAGCAGTTACTCTTATCTTCTGAACACTGAAGCTTTCTTT. Encoded protein: CASSYSYLLNTEAFF.

In its sample, this clone was seen a few times. V usage is TRBV18 and J usage is TRBJ1-1, with 9 bases that match TRBD1. The junction had 3 bases not matched to a gene; V was cut back by 4 bases and J by 0 bases. There are 15 residues in the CDR3. Per germline, CDR1 KGHSH and CDR2 LQKENI. The CDR3 DNA sequence: TGTGCCAGCTCACGGGACAGGGCGGTGAACACTGAAGCTTTCTTT. Translating it yields CASSRDRAVNTEAFF.

The chain links TRBV20-1 to TRBJ1-2, with D unresolved. This CDR3 is 11 amino acids long. Trimming stripped 6 bases from V and 4 bases from J, with 9 bases between. Germline CDR1 reads DFQATT; CDR2 reads SNEGSKA (reference sequence). CDR3 amino acids: CSAESRYGYTF. The CDR3 DNA follows: TGCAGTGCCGAGAGCCGCTATGGCTACACCTTC.

This clone was observed a few times. The J gene is TRBJ2-5, the V gene TRBV7-9; TRBD2 aligns across 10 bases. The V segment lost 5 bases and the J segment 4 bases; nucleotides outside the gene matches: 13. Germline assignment: CDR1 SEHNR and CDR2 FQNEAQ (reference sequence). The CDR3 covers 17 residues. The chain's CDR3 is CASSHNNRASGGETQYF. CDR3 in DNA: TGTGCCAGCAGCCACAACAATCGGGCTAGCGGGGGAGAGACCCAGTACTTC.

This clone was seen once. The chain links TRBV29-1 to TRBJ1-1; 9 bases are shared with TRBD1. This CDR3 contains 14 residues. Germline CDR1 is SQVTM and CDR2 is ANQGSEA. The V gene end was trimmed by 2 bases and the J gene end by 1 base; junction bases not matched to a gene: 2. This chain's CDR3 is CSVERDRENTEAFF. The CDR3 bases are TGCAGCGTTGAACGGGACAGGGAGAACACTGAAGCTTTCTTT.

This clone showed up just once. This chain connects TRBV30 to TRBJ2-7; the D gene is possibly TRBD1 (8 bases). The V gene lost 5 bases and the J gene lost 0 bases, with 14 bases spanning the gap. Germline V gives CDR1 GTSNPN, CDR2 SVGIG (reference sequence). The CDR3 contains 14 residues. As DNA, the CDR3 is TGTGCCTGGCCTCACAGGGGGGGCTCCTACGAGCAGTACTTC. Translation: CAWPHRGGSYEQYF.

The chain employs TRBV10-1 and TRBJ1-2; D is unresolved. Germline V gives CDR1 WNHNN, CDR2 SYGVQD (reference sequence). The length of the CDR3 is 13 residues. V was cut by 6 bases and J by 6 bases, with 14 bases left in between. The CDR3 reads CASSDSNGNGYTF. Here the CDR3 DNA reads TGCGCCAGCAGCGACTCCAACGGGAATGGCTACACCTTC.

This clone was counted once. This chain links TRBV27 with TRBJ2-7, with 8 bases fitting TRBD1. CDR1 MNHEY and CDR2 SMNVEV come from the germline V gene (reference sequence). The V and J ends lost 5 bases and 5 bases, in that order; junction bases with no gene match: 8. The CDR3 covers 14 residues. The CDR3 region is CASSSGQGRNEQYF. CDR3 nucleotides: TGTGCCAGCAGTAGCGGACAGGGTAGGAACGAGCAGTACTTC.

The rearrangement uses TRBV5-1 and TRBJ1-1, with 8 bases aligning to TRBD1. J lost 1 base, V lost 5 bases, and 4 bases had no gene match. CDR1 SGHRS and CDR2 YFSETQ come from the germline V gene. This CDR3 region has 14 residues. The CDR3 bases are TGCGCCAGCAGGACAGGGGTAGGGAACACTGAAGCTTTCTTT. This encodes CASRTGVGNTEAFF.

The DNA for the CDR3 is TGCGCCAGCAGCTTGGCACAGGGCCTCTCCGAGCAGTACTTC. This translates into CASSLAQGLSEQYF. The rearrangement joins TRBV5-1 to TRBJ2-7; a possible D gene is TRBD1 (6 bases). This CDR3 spans 14 amino acids. The germline V and J ends were trimmed by 0 bases and 6 bases, with 13 bases remaining between them. The V gene's germline CDR1 is SGHRS and CDR2 YFSETQ.

The rearrangement joins TRBV6-5 to TRBJ1-5; 7 bases are a match to TRBD1. The CDR3 covers 14 residues. Losses at the gene ends were 6 bases for V and 6 bases for J; bases not matched to a gene: 8. Germline V CDR1 and CDR2: MNHEY, SVGAGI. CDR3 in amino acids: CASREGQAGQPQHF. In DNA form, the CDR3 reads TGTGCCAGCAGGGAAGGACAGGCGGGTCAGCCCCAGCATTTT.

V and J are TRBV4-2 and TRBJ2-7; the D gene is possibly TRBD2 (5 bases). The germline CDR1 and CDR2 sequences are LGHNA and YNFKEQ. The CDR3 is 14 amino acids. Trimming removed 2 bases from V and 5 bases from J, with 13 bases in between. CDR3 in DNA: TGTGCCAGCAGCCAACTCGGCGGGTTGAACGAGCAGTACTTC. It is translated as CASSQLGGLNEQYF.

The chain combines TRBV19 with TRBJ2-5; 10 positions agree with TRBD2. The CDR3 contains 15 residues. Trimming cost V 3 bases and J 1 base; bases outside gene matches: 2. Germline V CDR1 and CDR2: LNHDA, SQIVND (reference sequence). CDR3 sequence reads: CASSIGLAVQETQYF. Here the CDR3 DNA reads TGTGCCAGTAGTATCGGACTAGCGGTCCAAGAGACCCAGTACTTC.

This chain uses TRBV6-5 with TRBJ1-5; possible D gene TRBD1, 5 bases. This CDR3 is built from 15 residues. The V gene's germline CDR1 is MNHEY and CDR2 SVGAGI. V lost 6 bases to trimming and J lost 0 bases, with 12 bases between them. CDR3 coding DNA: TGTGCCAGCAGACGCGGACACGCTAGCAATCAGCCCCAGCATTTT. Residues: CASRRGHASNQPQHF.

This clone was seen just once. In this CDR3 the conserved last residue, phenylalanine or tryptophan, is missing, so a read error is likely. No DNA is shown, since the ends of the CDR3 on it are uncertain; the CDR3 is the one TCRdb lists. This chain joins TRBV7-9 and TRBJ2-7; the table calls TRBD2, which could not be checked here. Germline assignment: CDR1 SEHNR and CDR2 FQNEAQ (reference sequence). From its first to its last residue, the CDR3 has 13 amino acids. The CDR3 spells CASSSQGTSYVLL.

This clone has just one count. The gene calls are TRBV29-1 and TRBJ2-7; 8 bases agree with TRBD1. The CDR3 has 13 amino acids. V gave up 5 bases and J gave up 2 bases; unmatched junction bases: 5. The germline V gene encodes CDR1 SQVTM and CDR2 ANQGSEA. The CDR3, as DNA: TGCAGCGTTTCTCCAGGGGGCACCTACGAGCAGTACTTC. This codes for CSVSPGGTYEQYF.

The J gene is TRBJ1-4, the V gene TRBV4-1; the match to TRBD1 covers 8 bases. V trimming: 0 bases; J trimming: 4 bases; junction bases outside the gene matches: 7. This CDR3 region has 17 residues. Germline V gene data show CDR1 as MGHRA and CDR2 as YSYEKL. The CDR3, as DNA: TGCGCCAGCAGCCAAGATCTCGCGGGACAGGATAATGAAAAACTGTTTTTT. Encoded protein: CASSQDLAGQDNEKLFF.

The gene calls are TRBV5-1 and TRBJ1-1; 7 positions agree with TRBD1. The CDR3 is 17 residues long. With V trimmed by 0 bases and J by 2 bases, 10 bases remained unmatched. Germline CDR1 SGHRS, CDR2 YFSETQ. The CDR3 is CASSLGGQRLLNTEAFF. The CDR3 nucleotides are TGCGCCAGCAGCTTGGGGGGACAGAGACTTTTAAACACTGAAGCTTTCTTT.

This chain links TRBV19 with TRBJ1-5, with 9 bases that match TRBD1. The V gene's germline CDR1 is LNHDA and CDR2 SQIVND (reference sequence). Trimming cost V 7 bases and J 9 bases; bases outside gene matches: 16. The CDR3 has 16 residues. CDR3: CASTTGGGFLHWPQHF. DNA for the CDR3: TGTGCCAGTACCACAGGGGGCGGTTTCCTTCACTGGCCCCAGCATTTT.

This clone was detected a few times. The chain's CDR3 is CASSRQLQGTGELFF. The DNA of the CDR3 is TGTGCCAGCAGCCGTCAATTACAGGGAACCGGGGAGCTGTTTTTT. The rearrangement uses TRBV6-6 and TRBJ2-2; the D gene is possibly TRBD1 (6 bases). V was trimmed by 6 bases and J by 5 bases, leaving 16 bases between them. This CDR3 comprises 15 residues. Germline-derived CDR1 and CDR2 are MNHNY and SVGAGI (reference sequence).

This rearrangement joins TRBV6-4 to TRBJ2-6; 10 bases are shared with TRBD1. This CDR3 region has 17 residues. Trimming cost V 2 bases and J 3 bases; bases outside gene matches: 4. Germline lookup yields CDR1 MRHNA and CDR2 SNTAGT. CDR3: CASSDGTGVGGANVLTF. DNA for the CDR3: TGTGCCAGCAGTGACGGGACAGGGGTTGGTGGGGCCAACGTCCTGACTTTC.

The chain has TRBV18 and TRBJ2-1; 9 bases align to TRBD2. The CDR3 loop spans 16 amino acids. The germline V gene has CDR1 KGHSH and CDR2 LQKENI. V shed 3 bases, J shed 7 bases, and the junction held 10 bases outside the gene matches. For the CDR3, the DNA is TGTGCCAGCTCACCCTTCGCAACTAGCGGGTATAATGAGCAGTTCTTC. Encoded protein: CASSPFATSGYNEQFF.

For the CDR3, the DNA is TGCAGCGTTGAAGACAGGAAGGGACTAGTTCAGTATTTT. Translating gives CSVEDRKGLVQYF. The gene calls are TRBV29-1 and TRBJ2-3; TRBD2 matches 8 bases. V shed 0 bases, J shed 12 bases, and the junction held 8 bases outside the gene matches. CDR1 is SQVTM and CDR2 is ANQGSEA in the germline V gene. This CDR3 comprises 13 residues.

The chain links TRBV11-3 to TRBJ2-2; 7 bases map to TRBD2. CDR1 is SGHNT and CDR2 is YENEEA in the germline V gene. The ends lost 2 bases at V and 0 bases at J; junction bases unmatched: 12. The CDR3 is made up of 19 amino acids. Here the CDR3 reads CASSLSHAGLNANTGELFF. As DNA, the CDR3 is TGTGCCAGCAGCTTATCCCATGCGGGACTAAACGCGAACACCGGGGAGCTGTTTTTT.

The chain has TRBV21-1 and TRBJ2-5; the tabulated D call, TRBD1, remains unverified against the DNA. TRBV21-1 is annotated as a pseudogene. This CDR3 region has 14 residues. The CDR3 DNA reads TGTGCCAGCAGCAACTGGCTGAAGAAGGAGACCCAGTACTTC. The encoded protein is CASSNWLKKETQYF.

The chain couples TRBV6-5 to TRBJ2-2; weak D call: TRBD2 (5 bases). CDR1 is MNHEY and CDR2 is SVGAGI in the germline V gene. The CDR3 has 13 amino acids. Deletions cut 5 bases from V and 4 bases from J, with 8 bases between. The CDR3 protein is CASSRGSTGELFF. The CDR3 nucleotides read TGTGCCAGCAGTCGCGGGTCCACCGGGGAGCTGTTTTTT.

J is TRBJ2-1 and V is TRBV6-1; 10 bases are a match to TRBD2. The CDR3 totals 13 residues. Germline assignment: CDR1 MNHNS and CDR2 SASEGT. After removal of 3 bases from V and 11 bases from J, the junction contained 4 bases not matched to a gene. DNA for the CDR3: TGTGCCAGCAGTGATAGCGGGGGGAACAAGCAGTTCTTC. Amino acids: CASSDSGGNKQFF.

J is TRBJ2-2 and V is TRBV21-1; TRBD1, as called in the table, went unchecked against the DNA. TRBV21-1 is labeled a pseudogene. CDR3 length: 15 residues. The CDR3 here is CASSGRDRDTGELFF. The CDR3 nucleotides are TGTGCCAGCAGCGGCCGGGACAGAGACACCGGGGAGCTGTTTTTT.

The chain is built from TRBV5-1 and TRBJ2-7; 10 bases map to TRBD1. With 4 bases clipped from V and 6 bases from J, the junction kept 4 bases outside the gene matches. The V gene's germline CDR1 is SGHRS and CDR2 YFSETQ. The CDR3 contains 13 residues. For the CDR3, the DNA is TGCGCCAGCAGCGGACAGGGGGAGGGCGAGCAGTACTTC. This codes for CASSGQGEGEQYF.